This TCR beta chain was retrieved from a study of T cell clonotyping in hematopoietic cell transplantation. General study results and limits: At the given depth, recipient repertoires were over 95% de novo clonotypes. Graft donor and pretransplant recipient Inverse Simpson Index values predicted broader posttransplant TCR diversity. Recipient TCR diversity dropped after transplant; expanded clonotypes rose from day 30 to 180. Without cell sorting, CD4 versus CD8 contributions remain unresolved.

V lost 8 bases to trimming and J lost 4 bases, with 20 bases between them. Germline V gene lookup returns CDR1 MNHEY and CDR2 SVGAGI. This CDR3 comprises 15 residues. TCRdb keeps only in-frame clones here, not all; method: immunoSEQ multiplex PCR. The repertoire consists of about 36,000 clones, with 75% to 90% occurring once and the leading ten covering roughly 1.9%. This clone was seen more than once but under ten times. Antigen: not known. The rearrangement uses TRBV6-5 and TRBJ1-1; D might be TRBD1 (5 bases). Sequenced: peripheral blood mononuclear cells. The sequence came from a woman between 35 and 50 years old in good health. Some clones in this sample may be carry-over from other donors' samples. CDR3: CASHPALGGGTEAFF. The CDR3 nucleotides are TGTGCCAGCCATCCCGCTTTGGGGGGAGGCACTGAAGCTTTCTTT.